These 17 T cell receptor beta chains originate from one sample sequenced in a study of blood T cell repertoires in COVID-19. Measured with immunoSEQ multiplex PCR; TCRdb has only the in-frame clones, and not every one. Here the sample spans about 110,000 clones, roughly 84% being singletons. The sequencing sample was made of peripheral blood. Receptors originate from a man in his forties or fifties with acute or convalescent COVID-19.

V usage is TRBV7-8 and J usage is TRBJ2-7; TRBD1 might be the D (6 bases). CDR1 is SGHVS and CDR2 is FQNEAQ in the germline V gene. V shed 2 bases and J shed 6 bases, with 17 bases lying between them. The length of the CDR3 is 15 residues. The CDR3 sequence is CASSLNEQGTREQYF. For the CDR3, the DNA is TGTGCCAGCAGCTTAAATGAACAGGGAACGCGCGAGCAGTACTTC.

The chain couples TRBV11-2 to TRBJ1-1, with 11 bases aligning to TRBD1. The CDR3 length is 18 residues. Germline CDR1 SGHAT, CDR2 FQNNGV. Trimming at V came to 4 bases and at J to 5 bases, leaving 15 bases not matched to a gene. The CDR3: CASSSRGQGASRSTEAFF. The DNA of the CDR3 is TGTGCCAGCAGCTCCCGCGGACAGGGGGCCTCCAGGAGTACTGAAGCTTTCTTT.

The gene calls are TRBV30 and TRBJ2-5; TRBD2 is a possible D gene (7 bases). The length of the CDR3 is 16 residues. Trimming took 1 base from V and 1 from J, leaving 16 bases between them. Per the germline V gene, CDR1 is GTSNPN and CDR2 is SVGIG (reference sequence). CDR3 in amino acids: CAWSGGIGGAQETQYF. In nucleotides, the CDR3 is TGTGCCTGGAGTGGGGGCATAGGGGGGGCCCAAGAGACCCAGTACTTC.

J is TRBJ1-2 and V is TRBV27; 8 bases fit TRBD1. V lost 6 bases, J lost 3 bases, and 6 bases stayed unmatched. CDR3 length: 14 amino acids. The germline gives CDR1 MNHEY, CDR2 SMNVEV (reference sequence). CDR3 nucleotides: TGTGCCAGCAGGTTACAGGGGGTCGACTATGGCTACACCTTC. This sequence encodes CASRLQGVDYGYTF.

This chain links TRBV7-3 with TRBJ2-1; 7 bases line up with TRBD1. V dropped 1 base and J dropped 6; count of bases not matched to a gene: 6. Germline V gene lookup returns CDR1 SGHTA and CDR2 FQGTGA. The CDR3 spans 15 residues. For the CDR3, the DNA is TGTGCCAGCAGCTTAATACAGGGGATGGGCAATGAGCAGTTCTTC. Translated: CASSLIQGMGNEQFF.

The rearrangement joins TRBV5-6 to TRBJ1-1; a weak D match, TRBD1 (5 bases). The CDR3 has 15 amino acids. V lost 0 bases to trimming and J lost 5 bases, with 14 bases between them. Germline V CDR1 and CDR2: SGHDT, YYEEEE. The CDR3: CASSLGRQGRTEAFF. CDR3 nucleotide sequence: TGTGCCAGCAGCTTGGGCCGGCAGGGAAGGACTGAAGCTTTCTTT.

V gene TRBV9 combines with J gene TRBJ2-7, with 8 bases identical to TRBD2. This CDR3 has 15 amino acids. Unmatched junction bases numbered 8, after V lost 4 bases and J lost 2 bases. The germline CDR1 and CDR2 sequences are SGDLS and YYNGEE. The CDR3 spells CASSITSGPTYEQYF. CDR3 nucleotides: TGTGCCAGCAGCATCACTAGCGGTCCTACCTACGAGCAGTACTTC.

The V call is TRBV19, the J call TRBJ2-7, with D perhaps matching TRBD1 (5 bases). The CDR3 covers 12 residues. Trimming took off 5 bases at V and 2 bases at J, with 7 bases between the two ends. The germline gives CDR1 LNHDA, CDR2 SQIVND (reference sequence). DNA for the CDR3: TGTGCCAGTAGTCAGGGAACCTACGAGCAGTACTTC. Translated, it gives CASSQGTYEQYF.

V usage is TRBV2 and J usage is TRBJ1-5; D ambiguous. Trimming shortened V by 0 bases and J by 4 bases, and 10 bases separated the two germline ends. This CDR3 is 15 amino acids long. Germline CDR1 and CDR2: SNHLY and FYNNEI. The CDR3 DNA follows: TGTGCCAGCAGTGAAGCGGAGGTGGGGAATCAGCCCCAGCATTTT. Protein sequence: CASSEAEVGNQPQHF.

The J gene is TRBJ1-4, the V gene TRBV5-5, with 7 positions matching TRBD1. J lost 12 bases, V lost 4 bases, and 9 bases had no gene match. Germline values: CDR1 SGHKS, CDR2 YYEKEE (reference sequence). This CDR3 has 13 residues. The CDR3 loop is CASSILTGTELFF. CDR3 nucleotide sequence: TGTGCCAGCAGCATCCTGACAGGGACGGAACTGTTTTTT.

This chain joins TRBV25-1 and TRBJ1-5; unclear D gene. Germline V gives CDR1 MGHDK, CDR2 SYGVNS. V lost 8 bases to trimming and J lost 1 base, with 12 bases between them. The length of the CDR3 is 14 residues. CDR3 region: CASSKGGSNQPQHF. The CDR3 bases are TGTGCCAGCTCTAAGGGCGGGAGCAATCAGCCCCAGCATTTT.

This clone was observed once. The chain uses TRBV5-1 and TRBJ2-2; D uncertain. This CDR3 is 13 amino acids long. Germline V gene sequence: CDR1 SGHRS, CDR2 YFSETQ. V shed 1 base and J shed 4 bases, with 5 bases lying between them. CDR3 loop: CASSLLTTGELFF. The CDR3 region has the DNA TGCGCCAGCAGCTTGCTAACCACCGGGGAGCTGTTTTTT.

This clone was observed a handful of times. J is TRBJ1-1 and V is TRBV19, with a possible D match to TRBD1 (5 bases). CDR1 is LNHDA, CDR2 SQIVND, per germline (reference sequence). The ends were cut back, 4 bases at V and 0 bases at J, with 18 bases in the middle. The CDR3 spans 17 residues. The CDR3 protein is CASSRAPFRALNTEAFF. The CDR3 DNA is TGTGCCAGTAGTAGGGCCCCCTTCAGGGCCCTGAACACTGAAGCTTTCTTT.

CDR3 nucleotides: TGTGCCAGCAGCGTAGGAGGGCCGGACAGTTGGGTGGAAGATACGCAGTATTTT. The encoded protein is CASSVGGPDSWVEDTQYF. The chain has TRBV9 and TRBJ2-3; weak D call: TRBD1 (6 bases). CDR1 is SGDLS and CDR2 is YYNGEE in the germline V gene. V gave up 0 bases and J gave up 5 bases, with 22 bases separating them. The CDR3 sequence is 18 residues long.

This chain connects TRBV5-1 to TRBJ2-5, with D tentatively TRBD2 (5 bases). V lost 4 bases to trimming and J lost 3 bases, with 16 bases between them. The CDR3 consists of 15 residues. Germline-derived CDR1 and CDR2 are SGHRS and YFSETQ. As DNA, the CDR3 is TGCGCCAGCAGCACGGGTGGGGTAGCGAAAGAGACCCAGTACTTC. It specifies CASSTGGVAKETQYF.

J is TRBJ2-7 and V is TRBV6-1; D perhaps matches TRBD2 (5 bases). Germline CDR1 MNHNS, CDR2 SASEGT. V was trimmed by 6 bases and J by 3 bases, leaving 6 bases between them. This CDR3 contains 11 residues. CDR3 region: CASSRGYEQYF. The CDR3 DNA reads as TGTGCCAGCAGCCGGGGCTACGAGCAGTACTTC.

This CDR3 reads CASSHRAYNSPLHF. Written as DNA, the CDR3 is TGTGCCAGCAGCCACCGCGCCTATAATTCACCCCTCCACTTT. The chain uses TRBV3-1 (or the pseudogene TRBV3-2) and TRBJ1-6; D unclear. V lost 3 bases, J lost 2 bases, and 5 bases lay in between. The CDR3 has 14 amino acids. Germline CDR1 LGHDT, CDR2 YNNKEL (reference sequence).